Listed here is a single TCR beta chain. Its antigen remains unknown. This sample is drawn from a study of cytomegalovirus exposure and HLA in healthy donors. Study-wide results and caveats: Sequencing artifact likely explains a cluster of highly shared sequence variants. TCR beta V- and J-gene trimming was later associated with a missense DCLRE1C variant.

V lost 6 bases, J lost 2 bases, and 6 bases stayed unmatched. Germline lookup yields CDR1 ENHRY and CDR2 SYGVKD. The length of the CDR3 is 15 residues. PCR was performed using 60 Vbeta and 13 Jbeta primers. Profiling relied on immunoSEQ multiplex PCR, and the TCRdb table lists in-frame clones only, not all of them. This table has 180,000 or so clones, about 81% appearing once. This clonotype originated in a woman aged 45-59 years in good health and CMV-seropositive. The sample consisted of PBMCs. V usage is TRBV10-3 and J usage is TRBJ2-3, with 9 bases lining up with TRBD2. DNA for the CDR3: TGTGCCATCAGGATAGCGGGAGCGAACACAGATACGCAGTATTTT. This encodes CAIRIAGANTDTQYF.